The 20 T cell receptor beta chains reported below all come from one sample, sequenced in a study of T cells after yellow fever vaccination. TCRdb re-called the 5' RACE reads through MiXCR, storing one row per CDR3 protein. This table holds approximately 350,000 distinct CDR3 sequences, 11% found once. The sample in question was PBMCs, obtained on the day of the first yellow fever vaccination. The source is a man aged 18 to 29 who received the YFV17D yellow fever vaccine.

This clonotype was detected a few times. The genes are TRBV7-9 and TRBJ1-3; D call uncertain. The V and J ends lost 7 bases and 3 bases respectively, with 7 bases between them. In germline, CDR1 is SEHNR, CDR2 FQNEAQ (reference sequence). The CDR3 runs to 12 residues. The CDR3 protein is CASIGSGNTIYF. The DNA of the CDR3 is TGTGCCAGCATTGGGAGTGGAAACACCATATATTTT. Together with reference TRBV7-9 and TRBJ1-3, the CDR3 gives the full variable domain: DTGVSQNPRHKITKRGQNVTFRCDPISEHNRLYWYRQTLGQGPEFLTYFQNEAQLEKSRLLSDRFSAERPKGSFSTLEIQRTEQGDSAMYLCASIGSGNTIYFGEGSWLTVV.

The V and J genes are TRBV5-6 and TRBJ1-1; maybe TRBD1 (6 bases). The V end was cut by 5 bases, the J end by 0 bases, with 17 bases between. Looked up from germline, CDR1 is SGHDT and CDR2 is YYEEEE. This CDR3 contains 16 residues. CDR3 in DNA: TGTGCCAGCAGATCCGGGACACCCACCATGAACACTGAAGCTTTCTTT. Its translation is CASRSGTPTMNTEAFF. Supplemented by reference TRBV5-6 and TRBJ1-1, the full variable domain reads DAGVTQSPTHLIKTRGQQVTLRCSPKSGHDTVSWYQQALGQGPQFIFQYYEEEERQRGNFPDRFSGHQFPNYSSELNVNALLLGDSALYLCASRSGTPTMNTEAFFGQGTRLTVV.

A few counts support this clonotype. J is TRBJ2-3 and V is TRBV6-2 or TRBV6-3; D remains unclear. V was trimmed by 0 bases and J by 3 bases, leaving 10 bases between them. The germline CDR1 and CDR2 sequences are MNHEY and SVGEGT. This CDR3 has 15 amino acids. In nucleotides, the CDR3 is TGTGCCAGCAGTTACTCGATGTACCCGACAGATACGCAGTATTTT. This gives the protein CASSYSMYPTDTQYF.

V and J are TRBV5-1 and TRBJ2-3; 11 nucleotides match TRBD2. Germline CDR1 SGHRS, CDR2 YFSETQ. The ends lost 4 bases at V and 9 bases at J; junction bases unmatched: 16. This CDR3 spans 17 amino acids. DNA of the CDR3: TGCGCCAGCAGCCTTAACACCGGGACTAGCGGCATCTGGACGCAGTATTTT. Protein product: CASSLNTGTSGIWTQYF.

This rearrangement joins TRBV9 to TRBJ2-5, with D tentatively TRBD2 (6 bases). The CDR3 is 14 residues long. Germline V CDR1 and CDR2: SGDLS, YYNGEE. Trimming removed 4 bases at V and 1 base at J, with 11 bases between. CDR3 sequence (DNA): TGTGCCAGCAGCCTAGGGACTTTCCAAGAGACCCAGTACTTC. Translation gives CASSLGTFQETQYF.

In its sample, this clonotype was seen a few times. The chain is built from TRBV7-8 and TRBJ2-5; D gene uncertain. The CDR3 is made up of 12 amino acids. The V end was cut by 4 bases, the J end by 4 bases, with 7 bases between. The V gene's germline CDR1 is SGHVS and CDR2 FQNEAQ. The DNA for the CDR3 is TGTGCCAGCAGCTCCCCCCCAGAGACCCAGTACTTC. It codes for CASSSPPETQYF.

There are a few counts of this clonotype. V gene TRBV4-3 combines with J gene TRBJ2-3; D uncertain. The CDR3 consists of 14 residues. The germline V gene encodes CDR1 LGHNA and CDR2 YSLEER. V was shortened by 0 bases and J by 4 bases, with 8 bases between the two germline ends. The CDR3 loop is CASSQDQYSDTQYF. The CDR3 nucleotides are TGCGCCAGCAGCCAAGACCAGTATTCAGATACGCAGTATTTT.

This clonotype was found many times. CDR3 in amino acids: CASSPPGHLYEQYF. The CDR3 nucleotides read TGTGCCAGCAGTCCCCCGGGACATCTCTACGAGCAGTACTTC. The chain links TRBV12-3 or TRBV12-4 to TRBJ2-7, with D possibly matching TRBD1 (6 bases). Trimming pared 5 bases from V and 3 bases from J, leaving 14 bases between. The CDR3 is made up of 14 amino acids.

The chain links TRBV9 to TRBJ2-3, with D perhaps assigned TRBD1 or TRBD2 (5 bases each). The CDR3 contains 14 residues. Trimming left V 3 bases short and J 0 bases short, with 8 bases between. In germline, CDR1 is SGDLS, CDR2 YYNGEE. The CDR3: CASSAGASTDTQYF. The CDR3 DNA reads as TGTGCCAGCAGCGCCGGGGCTAGCACAGATACGCAGTATTTT. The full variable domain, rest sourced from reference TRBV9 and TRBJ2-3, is DSGVTQTPKHLITATGQRVTLRCSPRSGDLSVYWYQQSLDQGLQFLIQYYNGEERAKGNILERFSAQQFPDLHSELNLSSLELGDSALYFCASSAGASTDTQYFGPGTRLTVL.

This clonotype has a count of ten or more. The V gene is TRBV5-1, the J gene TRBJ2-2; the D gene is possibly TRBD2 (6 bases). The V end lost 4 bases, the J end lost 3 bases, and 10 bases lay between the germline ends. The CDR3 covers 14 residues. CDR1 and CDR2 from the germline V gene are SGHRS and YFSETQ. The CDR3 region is CASSLRGYTGELFF. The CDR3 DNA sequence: TGCGCCAGCAGCCTGCGGGGTTACACCGGGGAGCTGTTTTTT.

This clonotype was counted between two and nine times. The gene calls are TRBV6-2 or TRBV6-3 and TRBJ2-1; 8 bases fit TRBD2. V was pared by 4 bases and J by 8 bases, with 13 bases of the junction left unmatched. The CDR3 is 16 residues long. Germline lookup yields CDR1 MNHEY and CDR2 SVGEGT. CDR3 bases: TGTGCCAGCAGTTCCCTTTTTGCGGGGGGTAATCATGAGCAGTTCTTC. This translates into CASSSLFAGGNHEQFF.

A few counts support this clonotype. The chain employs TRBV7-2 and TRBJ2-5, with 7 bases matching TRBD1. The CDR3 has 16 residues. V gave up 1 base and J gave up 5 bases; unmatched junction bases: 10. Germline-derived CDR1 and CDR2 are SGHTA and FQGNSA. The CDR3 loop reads CASSLEPATGDETQYF. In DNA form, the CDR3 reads TGTGCCAGCAGCTTAGAGCCAGCTACAGGGGACGAGACCCAGTACTTC.

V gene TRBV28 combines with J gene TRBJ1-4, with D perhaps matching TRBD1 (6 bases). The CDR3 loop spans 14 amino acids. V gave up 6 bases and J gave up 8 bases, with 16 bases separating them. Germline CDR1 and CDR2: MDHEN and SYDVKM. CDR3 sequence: CASRRVGGWEKLFF. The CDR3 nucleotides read TGTGCCAGCAGACGAGTAGGGGGTTGGGAAAAACTGTTTTTT.

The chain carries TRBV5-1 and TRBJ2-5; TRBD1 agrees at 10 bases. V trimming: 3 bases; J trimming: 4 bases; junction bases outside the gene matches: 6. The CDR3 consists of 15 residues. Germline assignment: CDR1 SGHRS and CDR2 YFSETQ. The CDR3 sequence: CASSYTGQGIETQYF. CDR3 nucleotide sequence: TGCGCCAGCAGCTACACGGGACAGGGGATAGAGACCCAGTACTTC.

The CDR3 here is CASSSAGTYEQYV. DNA for the CDR3: TGTGCCAGCAGTTCGGCCGGTACCTACGAGCAGTACGTC. This sequence joins TRBV28 and TRBJ2-7; no clear D. Looked up from germline, CDR1 is MDHEN and CDR2 is SYDVKM. V gave up 4 bases and J gave up 2 bases, with 9 bases separating them. This CDR3 has 13 residues.

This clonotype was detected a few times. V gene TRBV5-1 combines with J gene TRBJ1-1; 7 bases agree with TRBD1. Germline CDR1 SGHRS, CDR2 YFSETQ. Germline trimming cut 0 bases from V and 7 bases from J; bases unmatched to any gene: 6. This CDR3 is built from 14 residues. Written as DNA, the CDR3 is TGCGCCAGCAGCTTGGTCGGACAGGACTATGAAGCTTTCTTT. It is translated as CASSLVGQDYEAFF.

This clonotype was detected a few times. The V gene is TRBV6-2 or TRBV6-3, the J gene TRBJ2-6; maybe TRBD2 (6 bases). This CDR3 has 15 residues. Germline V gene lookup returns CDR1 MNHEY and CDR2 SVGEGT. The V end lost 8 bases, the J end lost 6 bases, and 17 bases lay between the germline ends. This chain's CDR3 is CASYRERASANVLTF. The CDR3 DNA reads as TGTGCCAGCTATCGAGAGCGGGCTTCGGCCAACGTCCTGACTTTC.

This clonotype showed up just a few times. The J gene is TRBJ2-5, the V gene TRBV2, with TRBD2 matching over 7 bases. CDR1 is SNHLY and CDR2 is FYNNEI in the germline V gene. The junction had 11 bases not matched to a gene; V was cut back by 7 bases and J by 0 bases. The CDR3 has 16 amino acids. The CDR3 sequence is CASKPGASGYQETQYF. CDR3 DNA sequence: TGTGCCAGCAAACCCGGGGCTAGCGGATACCAAGAGACCCAGTACTTC.

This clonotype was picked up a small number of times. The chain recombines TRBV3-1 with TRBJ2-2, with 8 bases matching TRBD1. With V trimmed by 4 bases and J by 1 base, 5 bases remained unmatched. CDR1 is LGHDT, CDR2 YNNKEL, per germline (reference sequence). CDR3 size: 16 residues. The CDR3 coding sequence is TGTGCCAGCAGCCCACAGGGACAGGAGAACACCGGGGAGCTGTTTTTT. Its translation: CASSPQGQENTGELFF.

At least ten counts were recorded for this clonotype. The CDR3 loop is CSAPRQSSTDTQYF. Here the CDR3 DNA reads TGCAGTGCCCCTAGACAGAGCTCCACAGATACGCAGTATTTT. This rearrangement joins TRBV20-1 to TRBJ2-3; possible D gene TRBD1, 5 bases. Deletions cut 6 bases from V and 2 bases from J, with 15 bases between. The CDR3 is 14 amino acids. Germline lookup yields CDR1 DFQATT and CDR2 SNEGSKA (reference sequence).